This entry describes one T cell receptor beta chain. The specificity of this receptor is unknown. No base qualities exist here, and no much larger clone lies one base off it. The data originate from a study of T cell repertoires in cytomegalovirus infection (dated by TCRdb to between 2017 and 2020). Looking at the study overall: The HLA type of each donor mattered for the analysis, because public TCR beta signatures pointed to carriage of CMV infection along with the matching HLA type. Study-wide findings and limitations: In both this cohort and an independent cohort of 352 donors, the cumulative frequency of public TCR beta family members distinguished carriers of CMV infection plus the relevant HLA type. In the ex vivo response, HLA-C-restricted CMV-specific TCR beta clonotypes were dominant, and in two of eight donors the single most frequent clonotype came from this HLA-C-restricted group.

Sequenced on an Illumina HiSeq 1500. TCRdb trimmed the raw reads at Q25, called clones with MiXCR and kept productive beta chains. Each record represents a unique CDR3 protein, reported with the most common genes and DNA among its rows. The sample contains 300,000 or so distinct CDR3 sequences, around 10% of them found a single time. Approximately 2.3% of the sample is taken by the ten largest. V is pared back by 10 bases and J by 6 bases, with 22 bases lying between the germline termini. The CDR3 spans 15 residues, from the cysteine through the phenylalanine. Only the CDR3 portion is preserved as DNA: 45 bases, with reading frame beginning at the first base. CDR1 and CDR2, looked up from the germline V gene (reference sequence), are LNHDA and SQIVND.

The receptor comes from a human donor in good health (CMV status not recorded). Some clones in this sample may be carry-over from other donors' samples. The material sequenced was PBMCs. This chain joins TRBV19 to TRBJ1-5; the D gene cannot be resolved reliably. The CDR3 is CATSSGREMGQPQHF. The DNA is TGTGCCACCTCATCGGGAAGGGAAATGGGTCAGCCCCAGCATTTT.